This paragraph covers one T cell receptor (beta chain) sequence. Its antigen remains unknown. The table came from immunoSEQ multiplex PCR; TCRdb's copy has only in-frame clones and leaves some out. The sample contains 11,000 to 15,000 clones, roughly 87% of which appear only once. The germline V and J ends were trimmed by 4 bases and 7 bases, with 20 bases remaining between them. CDR3 size: 15 residues. Germline values: CDR1 LGHNA, CDR2 YSLEER. This record comes from a study of OX40 agonist ivuxolimab in advanced cancers. Findings and caveats of the study: Low normalized T-cell clonal expansion also characterized some of the nonresponders.

The source of this sequence is an adult with an advanced solid tumor such as melanoma, head and neck, liver or kidney cancer. The sequences come from CD4+ or CD8+ T cells sorted from blood, collected in a trial of the OX40 agonist ivuxolimab. J is TRBJ2-7 and V is TRBV4-3; D is unclear. The CDR3 sequence is CASSPTTVSHIEQYF. CDR3 sequence (DNA): TGCGCCAGCAGCCCAACTACGGTGAGCCATATAGAGCAGTACTTC.